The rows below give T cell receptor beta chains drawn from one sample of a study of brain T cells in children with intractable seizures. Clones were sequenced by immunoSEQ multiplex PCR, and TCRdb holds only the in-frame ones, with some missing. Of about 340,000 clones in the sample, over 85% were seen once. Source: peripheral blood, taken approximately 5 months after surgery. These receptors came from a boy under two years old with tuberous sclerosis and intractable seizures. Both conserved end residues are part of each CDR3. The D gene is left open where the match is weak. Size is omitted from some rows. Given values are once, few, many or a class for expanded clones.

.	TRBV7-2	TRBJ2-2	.	TGTGCCAGCAGCTTCTCTAGCGCGGTCCCCGGGGAGCTGTTTTTT	CASSFSSAVPGELFF
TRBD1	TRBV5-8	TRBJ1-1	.	TGTGCCAGCAGCTTAGGGACAGGGTCGCGGACTGAAGCTTTCTTT	CASSLGTGSRTEAFF
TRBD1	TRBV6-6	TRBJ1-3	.	TGTGCCAGCAGTTACTCGGGACAGCCAAACACCATATATTTT	CASSYSGQPNTIYF
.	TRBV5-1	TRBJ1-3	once	TGCGCCAGCAGCTCCGCGGGTCTCTCTGGAAACACCATATATTTT	CASSSAGLSGNTIYF
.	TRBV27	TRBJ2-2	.	TGTGCCAGCAGTCAACTGGAGAGCGGGGAGCTGTTTTTT	CASSQLESGELFF
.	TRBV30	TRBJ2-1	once	TGTGCCTGGGAATCCCTTATCTCCTACAATGAGCAGTTCTTC	CAWESLISYNEQFF
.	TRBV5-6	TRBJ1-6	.	TGTGCCAGCAGCTTCGGTGCAAATTCACCCCTCCACTTT	CASSFGANSPLHF
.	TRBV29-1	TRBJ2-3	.	TGCAGCGTGAAGGTCGGGCTTCTAGAGAATACGCAGTATTTT	CSVKVGLLENTQYF
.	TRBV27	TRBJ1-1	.	TGTGCCAGCAGTTTATACCCCAGACCCGACCAGGGTAGCACTGAAGCTTTCTTT	CASSLYPRPDQGSTEAFF
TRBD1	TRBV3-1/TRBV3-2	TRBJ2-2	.	TGTGCCAGCAGCCAACTAGGACAGGGTAATATCGGGGAGCTGTTTTTT	CASSQLGQGNIGELFF
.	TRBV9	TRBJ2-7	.	TGTGCCAGCAGCCCCACCCGGCTTGCGGAGCAGTACTTC	CASSPTRLAEQYF
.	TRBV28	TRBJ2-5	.	TGTGCCAGCAGTTTATCAGGAGTCGCGGAGACCCAGTACTTC	CASSLSGVAETQYF
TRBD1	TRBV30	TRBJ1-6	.	TGTGCCTGGAGTTTGACCGGGACAGGGAATTCACCCCTCCACTTT	CAWSLTGTGNSPLHF
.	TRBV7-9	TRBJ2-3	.	TGTGCCAGCAGCTTCTCTCCGGGGGACCTCACATATAGCACAGATACGCAGTATTTT	CASSFSPGDLTYSTDTQYF
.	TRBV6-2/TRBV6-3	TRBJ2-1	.	TGTGCCAGCAGTTACCAGGCCCATGAGCAGTTCTTC	CASSYQAHEQFF
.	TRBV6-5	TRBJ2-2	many	TGTGCCAGCAGCGGGACAAAGACCGGGGAGCTGTTTTTT	CASSGTKTGELFF
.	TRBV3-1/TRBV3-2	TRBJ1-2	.	TGTGCCAGCAGCCAAGATGCGAGGGCGGGGGAGAACTATGGCTACACCTTC	CASSQDARAGENYGYTF
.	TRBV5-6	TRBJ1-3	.	TGTGCCAGCAGCTCGGGGGGTCTTGGAAACACCATATATTTT	CASSSGGLGNTIYF
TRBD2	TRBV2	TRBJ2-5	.	TGTGCCAGCACAGCGGAGCGGGGGAAAGAGACCCAGTACTTC	CASTAERGKETQYF
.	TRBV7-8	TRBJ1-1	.	TGTGCCAGCAGCTTAACGACCTACACTGAAGCTTTCTTT	CASSLTTYTEAFF
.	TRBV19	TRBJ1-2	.	TGTGCCAGTAGTATCACCCAGGTGGAGGGAATAAACTATGGCTACACCTTC	CASSITQVEGINYGYTF
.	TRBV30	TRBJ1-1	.	TGTGCCACTCGGGCGGGGGCCGGAAGTACTGAAGCTTTCTTT	CATRAGAGSTEAFF
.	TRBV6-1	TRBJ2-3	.	TGTGCCAGCAGAAAGGGAGCCAGGAGCACAGATACGCAGTATTTT	CASRKGARSTDTQYF
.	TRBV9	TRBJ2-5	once	TGTGCCAGCAGCTCTCAAGGCGGGACAGAGGAGACCCAGTACTTC	CASSSQGGTEETQYF
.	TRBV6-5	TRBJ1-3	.	TGTGCCAGCTCCCCTGGGGGGATCTCTGGAAACACCATATATTTT	CASSPGGISGNTIYF
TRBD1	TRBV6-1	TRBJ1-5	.	TGTGCCAGCAGTGCCGGGACAGGGGGATATAATCAGCCCCAGCATTTT	CASSAGTGGYNQPQHF
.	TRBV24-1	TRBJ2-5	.	TGTGCCACCAGTGATCACACGAATGGACGAGCAGAGACCCAGTACTTC	CATSDHTNGRAETQYF
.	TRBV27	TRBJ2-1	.	TGTGCCAGCAGTTTCTCTCTATGGAATGAGCAGTTCTTC	CASSFSLWNEQFF
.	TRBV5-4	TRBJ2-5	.	TGTGCCAGCAGCTTGGGCGGGGTCCAAGAGACCCAGTACTTC	CASSLGGVQETQYF
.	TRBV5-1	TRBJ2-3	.	TGCGCCAGCAGCCTAGAAGTGGGCCATGATACGCAGTATTTT	CASSLEVGHDTQYF
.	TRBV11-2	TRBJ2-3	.	TGTGCCAGCAGCTTTGGGTCGTATACGCAGTATTTT	CASSFGSYTQYF
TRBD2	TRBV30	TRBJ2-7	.	TGTGCCTGGAGTGGGCTAGCGGGAGGCGAGCAGTACTTC	CAWSGLAGGEQYF
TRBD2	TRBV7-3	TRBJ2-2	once	TGTGCCAGCAGCTTCTCGGGACTAGCAAACCCAAAAGGAGGGGAGCTGTTTTTT	CASSFSGLANPKGGELFF
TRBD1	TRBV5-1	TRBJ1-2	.	TGCGCCAGCAGCTTGGTGGTGGACAGGGGAGGGTCTGGCTACACCTTC	CASSLVVDRGGSGYTF
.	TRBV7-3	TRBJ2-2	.	TGTGCCAGCAGCTCAGGAGGGGAAATCGGGGAGCTGTTTTTT	CASSSGGEIGELFF
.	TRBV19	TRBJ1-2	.	TGTGCCAGTACCATCCTGGGGGGCAACTATGGCTACACCTTC	CASTILGGNYGYTF
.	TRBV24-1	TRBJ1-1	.	TGTGCCACCAGTGATACCGGTCTTGAAGCTTTCTTT	CATSDTGLEAFF
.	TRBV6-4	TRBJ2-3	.	TGTGCCAGCAGTGCGTCAGGCCTTGCAGATACGCAGTATTTT	CASSASGLADTQYF
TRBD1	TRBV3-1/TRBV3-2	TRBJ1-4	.	TGTGCCAGCAGCGATCGGACAGGGACCGAAAAACTGTTTTTT	CASSDRTGTEKLFF
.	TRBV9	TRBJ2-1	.	TGTGCCAGCAGCGTGGGTGGGGAGCAGTTCTTC	CASSVGGEQFF
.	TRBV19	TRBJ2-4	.	TGTGCCAGTAGCCGCCGACAGGTCAACATTCAGTACTTC	CASSRRQVNIQYF
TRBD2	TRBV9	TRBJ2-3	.	TGTGCCAGCAGCGGTAGCGGGCTGAGCACAGATACGCAGTATTTT	CASSGSGLSTDTQYF
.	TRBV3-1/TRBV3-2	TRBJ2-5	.	TGTGCCAGCAGCCAAGGGCCCGGCCGGGAGACCCAGTACTTC	CASSQGPGRETQYF
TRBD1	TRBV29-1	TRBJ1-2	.	TGCAGCGTTGAGCGGAGGGCAGGGGGCGGTGGCTACACCTTC	CSVERRAGGGGYTF
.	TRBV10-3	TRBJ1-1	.	TGTGCCATCAGGACGGGACGGAGTAACATGAACACTGAAGCTTTCTTT	CAIRTGRSNMNTEAFF
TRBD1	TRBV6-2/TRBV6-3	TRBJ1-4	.	TGTGCCAGCAGCGACAAGGACAGGGCGGGTGGAGGAAAACTGTTTTTT	CASSDKDRAGGGKLFF
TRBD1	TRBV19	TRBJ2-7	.	TGTGCCAGTAGTATAGATTACCAGGGGGCTCAACGGCAGTACTTC	CASSIDYQGAQRQYF
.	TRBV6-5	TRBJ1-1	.	TGTGCCAGCAGTACGGGCGGAGAAGCTTTCTTT	CASSTGGEAFF
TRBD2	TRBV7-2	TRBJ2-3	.	TGTGCCAGCAGCTTAGATGGCGGGGGGGCCAGGGATACGCAGTATTTT	CASSLDGGGARDTQYF
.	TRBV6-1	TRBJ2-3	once	TGTGCCAGCAGTGCCAAGAGGGGGGGAAGCGGGGATACGCAGTATTTT	CASSAKRGGSGDTQYF
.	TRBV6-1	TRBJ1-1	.	TGTGCCAGCAGTGATGGCCCTGAGCTTCTTGTGGGAGCTTTCTTT	CASSDGPELLVGAFF
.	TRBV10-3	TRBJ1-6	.	TGTGCCATCAGTGAGTCGGACGGGTATAATTCACCCCTCCACTTT	CAISESDGYNSPLHF
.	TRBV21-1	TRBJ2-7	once	TGTGCCAGCAGAAATACAAGCGACTCTGGGACAACAAACTACGAGCAGTACTTC	CASRNTSDSGTTNYEQYF